These T cell receptor beta chains were read from a single sample in a study of cytomegalovirus exposure and HLA in healthy donors. Produced via immunoSEQ multiplex PCR; TCRdb's table is partial and in-frame only. The sample carries about 130,000 clones, roughly 89% recorded once. Sequencing was carried out using PBMCs. The receptor set was obtained from a man aged 25-45 years in good health and CMV-seronegative. Both conserved end residues are part of each CDR3. Fields, in order: CDR3 protein, CDR3 DNA, D gene, clone size, J gene, V gene. D genes are given only for firm matches. Expanded clones are given a class, and other clones once, few, many or no size at all.

cdr3_aa: CASSLMGGGGNTIYF
cdr3_nt: TGCGCCAGCAGCTTGATGGGGGGAGGAGGAAACACCATATATTTT
d_call: .
clone_size: once
j_call: TRBJ1-3
v_call: TRBV5-1

cdr3_aa: CASSYSYAVPEAFF
cdr3_nt: TGTGCCAGCAGTTACTCGTACGCAGTGCCTGAAGCTTTCTTT
d_call: .
clone_size: .
j_call: TRBJ1-1
v_call: TRBV6-5

cdr3_aa: CASSEYEAQAYGYTF
cdr3_nt: TGTGCCAGCAGTGAATATGAGGCACAGGCCTATGGCTACACCTTC
d_call: .
clone_size: .
j_call: TRBJ1-2
v_call: TRBV25-1

cdr3_aa: CASSLWGSGDNEQFF
cdr3_nt: TGTGCCAGCAGTTTGTGGGGTTCGGGGGACAATGAGCAGTTCTTC
d_call: .
clone_size: .
j_call: TRBJ2-1
v_call: TRBV28

cdr3_aa: CATSTLSGANVLTF
cdr3_nt: TGTGCCACCTCGACACTCTCTGGGGCCAACGTCCTGACTTTC
d_call: .
clone_size: .
j_call: TRBJ2-6
v_call: TRBV6-1

cdr3_aa: CASSPAATTDTIYF
cdr3_nt: TGTGCCAGCAGCCCGGCGGCGACTACGGACACCATATATTTT
d_call: .
clone_size: few
j_call: TRBJ1-3
v_call: TRBV7-9

cdr3_aa: CAISEGGGSMNTEAFF
cdr3_nt: TGTGCCATCAGTGAAGGGGGGGGCTCCATGAACACTGAAGCTTTCTTT
d_call: .
clone_size: .
j_call: TRBJ1-1
v_call: TRBV10-3

cdr3_aa: CASSLAYSSGWDTQYF
cdr3_nt: TGTGCCAGCAGCTTGGCTTACAGTAGCGGGTGGGATACGCAGTATTTT
d_call: TRBD2
clone_size: .
j_call: TRBJ2-3
v_call: TRBV5-4

cdr3_aa: CASSSRGVGTDTQYF
cdr3_nt: TGTGCCAGCAGCTCCAGGGGGGTTGGGACAGATACGCAGTATTTT
d_call: .
clone_size: .
j_call: TRBJ2-3
v_call: TRBV7-6

cdr3_aa: CASSPTWAGAYNEQFF
cdr3_nt: TGTGCCAGCAGCCCGACATGGGCGGGGGCCTACAATGAGCAGTTCTTC
d_call: TRBD2
clone_size: .
j_call: TRBJ2-1
v_call: TRBV13

cdr3_aa: CASSIAGAGIYEQYF
cdr3_nt: TGTGCCAGTAGTATAGCTGGGGCTGGGATCTACGAGCAGTACTTC
d_call: .
clone_size: .
j_call: TRBJ2-7
v_call: TRBV19

cdr3_aa: CASSLRLKDADTGELFF
cdr3_nt: TGTGCCAGCAGCTTACGACTCAAAGATGCGGACACCGGGGAGCTGTTTTTT
d_call: .
clone_size: .
j_call: TRBJ2-2
v_call: TRBV11-2

cdr3_aa: CATSRDGAGYTDTQYF
cdr3_nt: TGTGCCACCAGCAGAGATGGGGCAGGGTACACAGATACGCAGTATTTT
d_call: .
clone_size: .
j_call: TRBJ2-3
v_call: TRBV15

cdr3_aa: CASSIRGGGTEAFF
cdr3_nt: TGTGCCAGTAGTATTCGGGGGGGTGGCACTGAAGCTTTCTTT
d_call: .
clone_size: few
j_call: TRBJ1-1
v_call: TRBV19

cdr3_aa: CASSLGTYTDTQYF
cdr3_nt: TGTGCCAGCAGCCTGGGGACTTACACAGATACGCAGTATTTT
d_call: .
clone_size: .
j_call: TRBJ2-3
v_call: TRBV7-3

cdr3_aa: CASSPGLAGAYEQYF
cdr3_nt: TGTGCCAGCAGCCCGGGACTAGCGGGGGCCTACGAGCAGTACTTC
d_call: TRBD2
clone_size: once
j_call: TRBJ2-7
v_call: TRBV7-2

cdr3_aa: CASNRQGNTEAFF
cdr3_nt: TGTGCCAGCAACCGACAGGGGAACACTGAAGCTTTCTTT
d_call: TRBD1
clone_size: .
j_call: TRBJ1-1
v_call: TRBV6-5

cdr3_aa: CASSPYGPRTSGGSDTQYF
cdr3_nt: TGTGCCAGCAGTCCTTACGGACCTAGGACTAGCGGGGGGTCAGATACGCAGTATTTT
d_call: TRBD2
clone_size: .
j_call: TRBJ2-3
v_call: TRBV7-3

cdr3_aa: CASSLTGVTEAFF
cdr3_nt: TGTGCCAGCAGCCTTACAGGGGTCACTGAAGCTTTCTTT
d_call: TRBD1
clone_size: .
j_call: TRBJ1-1
v_call: TRBV7-9

cdr3_aa: CASSQVAGGSSYEQYF
cdr3_nt: TGCGCCAGCAGCCAAGTAGCAGGGGGCTCTTCCTACGAGCAGTACTTC
d_call: TRBD1
clone_size: .
j_call: TRBJ2-7
v_call: TRBV4-1

cdr3_aa: CASSVGLAGYNEQFF
cdr3_nt: TGTGCCAGCAGCGTAGGACTAGCGGGGTACAATGAGCAGTTCTTC
d_call: TRBD2
clone_size: .
j_call: TRBJ2-1
v_call: TRBV6-5

cdr3_aa: CASRDQGAGRNEQFF
cdr3_nt: TGCGCCAGCAGGGATCAGGGGGCGGGTCGGAATGAGCAGTTCTTC
d_call: TRBD1
clone_size: .
j_call: TRBJ2-1
v_call: TRBV4-3

cdr3_aa: CASSSPQGPRGYTF
cdr3_nt: TGTGCCAGCAGTTCTCCACAGGGGCCGAGAGGCTACACCTTC
d_call: TRBD1
clone_size: .
j_call: TRBJ1-2
v_call: TRBV28

cdr3_aa: CASSQGGGYEQYF
cdr3_nt: TGCGCCAGCAGCCAAGGGGGGGGATACGAGCAGTACTTC
d_call: TRBD2
clone_size: many
j_call: TRBJ2-7
v_call: TRBV4-1

cdr3_aa: CASSPGQEVAEAFF
cdr3_nt: TGCGCCAGCAGCCCGGGACAGGAGGTCGCTGAAGCTTTCTTT
d_call: TRBD1
clone_size: few
j_call: TRBJ1-1
v_call: TRBV5-1

cdr3_aa: CASSLGTANEKLFF
cdr3_nt: TGCGCCAGCAGCTTGGGGACTGCGAATGAAAAACTGTTTTTT
d_call: .
clone_size: .
j_call: TRBJ1-4
v_call: TRBV5-1

cdr3_aa: CASSLALGQISGNTIYF
cdr3_nt: TGTGCCAGCAGCTTAGCCTTGGGACAGATCTCTGGAAACACCATATATTTT
d_call: TRBD1
clone_size: .
j_call: TRBJ1-3
v_call: TRBV7-9

cdr3_aa: CASSQDPGFTEAFF
cdr3_nt: TGTGCCAGCAGCCAAGATCCAGGGTTTACTGAAGCTTTCTTT
d_call: .
clone_size: .
j_call: TRBJ1-1
v_call: TRBV4-2

cdr3_aa: CASSPRDRGLPGNTIYF
cdr3_nt: TGTGCCAGCTCACCGAGGGACAGGGGGCTCCCTGGAAACACCATATATTTT
d_call: TRBD1
clone_size: .
j_call: TRBJ1-3
v_call: TRBV18

cdr3_aa: CASSLGGGERYEQYF
cdr3_nt: TGTGCCAGCAGCTTAGGAGGAGGGGAACGTTACGAGCAGTACTTC
d_call: .
clone_size: once
j_call: TRBJ2-7
v_call: TRBV7-9

cdr3_aa: CASSQGGGDSISPLHF
cdr3_nt: TGTGCCAGCAGCCAAGGAGGGGGGGATAGTATTTCACCCCTCCACTTT
d_call: .
clone_size: .
j_call: TRBJ1-6
v_call: TRBV4-2

cdr3_aa: CAGTRESNEKLFF
cdr3_nt: TGTGCTGGAACGAGGGAATCTAATGAAAAACTGTTTTTT
d_call: .
clone_size: .
j_call: TRBJ1-4
v_call: TRBV2

cdr3_aa: CASSLDPTWGRDSYEQYF
cdr3_nt: TGTGCCAGCAGCTTAGATCCAACCTGGGGGCGCGATTCCTACGAGCAGTACTTC
d_call: .
clone_size: .
j_call: TRBJ2-7
v_call: TRBV11-2

cdr3_aa: CSVEESQVSYNEQFF
cdr3_nt: TGCAGCGTTGAAGAATCCCAGGTCTCCTACAATGAGCAGTTCTTC
d_call: .
clone_size: .
j_call: TRBJ2-1
v_call: TRBV29-1

cdr3_aa: CASSPDRGGEQYF
cdr3_nt: TGTGCCAGCTCACCTGACAGGGGAGGCGAGCAGTACTTC
d_call: TRBD1
clone_size: .
j_call: TRBJ2-7
v_call: TRBV18

cdr3_aa: CASTSFGGAHNEQFF
cdr3_nt: TGTGCCAGCACCTCTTTCGGGGGGGCCCACAATGAGCAGTTCTTC
d_call: TRBD2
clone_size: .
j_call: TRBJ2-1
v_call: TRBV14

cdr3_aa: CASSVAGTWTNTEAFF
cdr3_nt: TGCGCCAGCAGCGTGGCAGGGACTTGGACGAACACTGAAGCTTTCTTT
d_call: .
clone_size: .
j_call: TRBJ1-1
v_call: TRBV10-2

cdr3_aa: CASNHRRDQPQHF
cdr3_nt: TGTGCCAGCAACCACCGACGGGATCAGCCCCAGCATTTT
d_call: .
clone_size: .
j_call: TRBJ1-5
v_call: TRBV6-6

cdr3_aa: CASSQDEGTWIAGNTIYF
cdr3_nt: TGCGCCAGCAGCCAAGATGAGGGGACTTGGATCGCTGGAAACACCATATATTTT
d_call: .
clone_size: .
j_call: TRBJ1-3
v_call: TRBV4-3

cdr3_aa: CASSLGGQGGGYTF
cdr3_nt: TGTGCCAGCAGCTTAGGAGGGCAGGGAGGCGGCTACACCTTC
d_call: .
clone_size: .
j_call: TRBJ1-2
v_call: TRBV13

cdr3_aa: CATSPTRSRNYGYTF
cdr3_nt: TGTGCCACCAGCCCGACACGATCCCGAAACTATGGCTACACCTTC
d_call: .
clone_size: .
j_call: TRBJ1-2
v_call: TRBV15

cdr3_aa: CATSAGSANEKLFF
cdr3_nt: TGTGCCACCTCCGCGGGTAGTGCTAATGAAAAACTGTTTTTT
d_call: .
clone_size: .
j_call: TRBJ1-4
v_call: TRBV28

cdr3_aa: CASSEATEAFF
cdr3_nt: TGTGCCAGCAGTGAGGCCACTGAAGCTTTCTTT
d_call: .
clone_size: .
j_call: TRBJ1-1
v_call: TRBV7-4

cdr3_aa: CASSQYTGELFF
cdr3_nt: TGTGCCAGCTCTCAGTACACCGGGGAGCTGTTTTTT
d_call: .
clone_size: .
j_call: TRBJ2-2
v_call: TRBV18

cdr3_aa: CSVATGTYGYTF
cdr3_nt: TGCAGCGTTGCGACAGGGACCTATGGCTACACCTTC
d_call: TRBD1
clone_size: .
j_call: TRBJ1-2
v_call: TRBV29-1

cdr3_aa: CASSRTSGYNEQFF
cdr3_nt: TGTGCCAGCAGCCGAACTAGCGGATACAATGAGCAGTTCTTC
d_call: TRBD2
clone_size: .
j_call: TRBJ2-1
v_call: TRBV5-6

cdr3_aa: CASSIGGLANTEAFF
cdr3_nt: TGTGCCAGTAGTATCGGGGGACTCGCGAACACTGAAGCTTTCTTT
d_call: .
clone_size: .
j_call: TRBJ1-1
v_call: TRBV19

cdr3_aa: CASSLKDAGKDIQYF
cdr3_nt: TGTGCCAGCAGCCTTAAAGACGCGGGCAAGGACATTCAGTACTTC
d_call: .
clone_size: once
j_call: TRBJ2-4
v_call: TRBV4-2

cdr3_aa: CASRGDSYGYTF
cdr3_nt: TGCGCCAGCAGGGGGGACAGTTATGGCTACACCTTC
d_call: TRBD1
clone_size: .
j_call: TRBJ1-2
v_call: TRBV4-1

cdr3_aa: CASSLARDRGSYEQYF
cdr3_nt: TGTGCCAGCAGCTTAGCGCGGGACAGGGGCTCCTACGAGCAGTACTTC
d_call: TRBD1
clone_size: .
j_call: TRBJ2-7
v_call: TRBV7-9

cdr3_aa: CASSSTGLETQYF
cdr3_nt: TGTGCCAGCAGCTCTACAGGGTTAGAGACCCAGTACTTC
d_call: .
clone_size: .
j_call: TRBJ2-5
v_call: TRBV5-6